This TCR beta chain stems from a study of T cell changes during pregnancy in multiple sclerosis. There are 15 residues in the CDR3. V was clipped by 4 bases and J by 0 bases; unmatched bases: 3. Germline V gene lookup returns CDR1 SGHDT and CDR2 YYEEEE. This table comes from immunoSEQ multiplex PCR, and its TCRdb copy is limited to in-frame clones, with some not included. The sample lists around 35,000 clones; less than 95% were seen once. The material was CD8+ T cells from peripheral blood mononuclear cells, obtained before pregnancy. The receptor comes from a female donor with multiple sclerosis, enrolled in a pregnancy study. The rearrangement uses TRBV5-6 and TRBJ1-1; TRBD1 matches 10 bases. Written as DNA, the CDR3 is TGTGCCAGCAGCAAGGGGACAGGGGTGAACACTGAAGCTTTCTTT. The encoded protein is CASSKGTGVNTEAFF.